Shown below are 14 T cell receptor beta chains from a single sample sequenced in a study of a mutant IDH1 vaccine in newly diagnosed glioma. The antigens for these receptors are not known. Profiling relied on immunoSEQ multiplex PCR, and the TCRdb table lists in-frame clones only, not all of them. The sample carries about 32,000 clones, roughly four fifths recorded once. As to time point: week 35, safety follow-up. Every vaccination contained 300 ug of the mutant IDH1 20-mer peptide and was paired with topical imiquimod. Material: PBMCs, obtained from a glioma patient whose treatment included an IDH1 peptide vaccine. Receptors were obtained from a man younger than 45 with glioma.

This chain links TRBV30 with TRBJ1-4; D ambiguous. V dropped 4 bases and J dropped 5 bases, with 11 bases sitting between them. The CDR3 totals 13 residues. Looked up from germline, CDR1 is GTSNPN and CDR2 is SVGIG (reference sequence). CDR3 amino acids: CAWTARPNEKLFF. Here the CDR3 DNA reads TGTGCCTGGACCGCCCGTCCCAATGAAAAACTGTTTTTT.

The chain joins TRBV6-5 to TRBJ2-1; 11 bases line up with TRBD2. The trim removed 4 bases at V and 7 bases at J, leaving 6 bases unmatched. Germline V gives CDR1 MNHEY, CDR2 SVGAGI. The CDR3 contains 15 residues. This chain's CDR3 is CASSSTSGTRNEQFF. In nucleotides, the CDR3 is TGTGCCAGCAGTTCGACTAGCGGGACTCGGAATGAGCAGTTCTTC.

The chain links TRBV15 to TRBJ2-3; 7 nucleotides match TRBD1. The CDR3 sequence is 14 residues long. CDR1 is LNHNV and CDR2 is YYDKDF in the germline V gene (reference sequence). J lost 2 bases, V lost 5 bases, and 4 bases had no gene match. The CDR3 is CATSQGGNTDTQYF. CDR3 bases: TGTGCCACCAGCCAAGGGGGCAACACAGATACGCAGTATTTT.

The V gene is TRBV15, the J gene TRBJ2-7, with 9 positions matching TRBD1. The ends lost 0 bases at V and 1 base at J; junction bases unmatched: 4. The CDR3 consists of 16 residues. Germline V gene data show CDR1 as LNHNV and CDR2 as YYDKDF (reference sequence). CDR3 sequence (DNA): TGTGCCACCAGCAGAGATCTCGGACAGGGGTCCTACGAGCAGTACTTC. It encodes CATSRDLGQGSYEQYF.

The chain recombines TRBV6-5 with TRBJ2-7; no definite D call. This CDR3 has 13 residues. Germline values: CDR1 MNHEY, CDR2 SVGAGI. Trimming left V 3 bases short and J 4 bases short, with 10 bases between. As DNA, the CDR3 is TGTGCCAGCAGTTATGGGCTTAGTTACGAGCAGTACTTC. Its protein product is CASSYGLSYEQYF.

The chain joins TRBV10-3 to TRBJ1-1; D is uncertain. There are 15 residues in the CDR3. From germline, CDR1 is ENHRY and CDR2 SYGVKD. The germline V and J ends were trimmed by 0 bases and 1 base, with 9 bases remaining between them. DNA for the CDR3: TGTGCCATCAGTGAGTCAAAGGTACCGAACACTGAAGCTTTCTTT. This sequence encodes CAISESKVPNTEAFF.

The CDR3 DNA sequence: TGCGCCAGCAGCTTGAGGACTCCTTTAGACTATGGCTACACCTTC. It specifies CASSLRTPLDYGYTF. This sequence joins TRBV5-1 and TRBJ1-2; D remains unclear. This CDR3 region has 15 residues. Germline V gene data show CDR1 as SGHRS and CDR2 as YFSETQ. V was shortened by 1 base and J by 3 bases, with 13 bases between the two germline ends. Using reference TRBV5-1 and TRBJ1-2 for the parts outside the CDR3, the full variable domain is KAGVTQTPRYLIKTRGQQVTLSCSPISGHRSVSWYQQTPGQGLQFLFEYFSETQRNKGNFPGRFSGRQFSNSRSEMNVSTLELGDSALYLCASSLRTPLDYGYTFGSGTRLTVV.

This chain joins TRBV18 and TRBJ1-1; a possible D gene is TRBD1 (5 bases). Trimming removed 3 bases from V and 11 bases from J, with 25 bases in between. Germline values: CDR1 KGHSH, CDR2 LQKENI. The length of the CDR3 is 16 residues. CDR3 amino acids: CASSPPGGPILGQAFF. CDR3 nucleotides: TGTGCCAGCTCACCCCCGGGGGGACCGATTTTGGGGCAGGCTTTCTTT.

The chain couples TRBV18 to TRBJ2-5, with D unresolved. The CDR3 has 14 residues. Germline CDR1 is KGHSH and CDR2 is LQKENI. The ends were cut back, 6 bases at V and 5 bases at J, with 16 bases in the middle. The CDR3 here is CASSPPGLGETQYF. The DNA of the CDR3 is TGTGCCAGCTCGCCCCCGGGCCTCGGGGAGACCCAGTACTTC.

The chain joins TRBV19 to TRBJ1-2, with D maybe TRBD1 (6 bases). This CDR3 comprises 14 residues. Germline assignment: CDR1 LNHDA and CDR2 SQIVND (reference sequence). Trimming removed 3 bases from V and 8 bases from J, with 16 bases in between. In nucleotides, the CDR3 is TGTGCCAGTAGTATTTACAGGGTCGGAGTCGGCTACACCTTC. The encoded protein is CASSIYRVGVGYTF.

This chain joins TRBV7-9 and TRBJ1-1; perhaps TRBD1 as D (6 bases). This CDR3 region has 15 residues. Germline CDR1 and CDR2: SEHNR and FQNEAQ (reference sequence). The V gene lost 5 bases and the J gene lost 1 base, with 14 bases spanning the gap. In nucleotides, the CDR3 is TGTGCCAGCAGCCCGCCCACAGGGACGAACACTGAAGCTTTCTTT. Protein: CASSPPTGTNTEAFF. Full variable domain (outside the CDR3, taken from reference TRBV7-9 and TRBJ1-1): DTGVSQNPRHKITKRGQNVTFRCDPISEHNRLYWYRQTLGQGPEFLTYFQNEAQLEKSRLLSDRFSAERPKGSFSTLEIQRTEQGDSAMYLCASSPPTGTNTEAFFGQGTRLTVV.

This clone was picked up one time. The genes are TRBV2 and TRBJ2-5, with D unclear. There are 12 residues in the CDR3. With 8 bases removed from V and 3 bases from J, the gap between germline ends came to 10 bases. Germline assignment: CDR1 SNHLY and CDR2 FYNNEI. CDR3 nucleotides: TGTGCCAGCTCGTTAGTTGAAGAGACCCAGTACTTC. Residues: CASSLVEETQYF.

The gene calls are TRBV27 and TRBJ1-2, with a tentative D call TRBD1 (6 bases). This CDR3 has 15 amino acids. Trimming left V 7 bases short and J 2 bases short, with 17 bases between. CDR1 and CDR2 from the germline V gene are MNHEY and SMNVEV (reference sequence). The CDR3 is CASKGGRQVNYGYTF. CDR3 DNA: TGTGCCAGCAAGGGGGGTAGACAAGTCAACTATGGCTACACCTTC.

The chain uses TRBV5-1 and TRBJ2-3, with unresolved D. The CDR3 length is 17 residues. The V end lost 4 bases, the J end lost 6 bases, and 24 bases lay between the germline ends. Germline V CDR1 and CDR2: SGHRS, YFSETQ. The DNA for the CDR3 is TGCGCCAGCAGCCTGGGGATAGGCTTTGGGTCCGCGGATACGCAGTATTTT. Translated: CASSLGIGFGSADTQYF. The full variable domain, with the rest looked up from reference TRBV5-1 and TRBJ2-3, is KAGVTQTPRYLIKTRGQQVTLSCSPISGHRSVSWYQQTPGQGLQFLFEYFSETQRNKGNFPGRFSGRQFSNSRSEMNVSTLELGDSALYLCASSLGIGFGSADTQYFGPGTRLTVL.